Each of the 17 T cell receptor beta chains below was sequenced from the same sample in a study of blood T cell repertoires in COVID-19. Generated by immunoSEQ multiplex PCR, the TCRdb table keeps only in-frame clones and is missing some. The data contain approximately 110,000 clones, roughly 90% of them singletons. Specimen: peripheral blood. Receptors originate from a middle-aged man with COVID-19, enrolled during active disease.

The chain is built from TRBV11-2 and TRBJ2-2; no reliable D call. This CDR3 region has 15 residues. V was clipped by 7 bases and J by 2 bases, with 14 bases between them. Looked up from germline, CDR1 is SGHAT and CDR2 is FQNNGV. CDR3 amino acids: CASTSGSLNTGELFF. CDR3 in DNA: TGTGCCAGCACCTCCGGGTCTCTAAACACCGGGGAGCTGTTTTTT.

This clone came up once. The chain carries TRBV6-1 and TRBJ2-7, with 10 bases aligning to TRBD2. The junction had 3 bases not matched to a gene; V was cut back by 0 bases and J by 4 bases. CDR3 length: 15 residues. Per the germline V gene, CDR1 is MNHNS and CDR2 is SASEGT. The CDR3 sequence: CASSEASGGPYEQYF. DNA of the CDR3: TGTGCCAGCAGTGAAGCTAGCGGGGGGCCTTACGAGCAGTACTTC.

The chain carries TRBV28 and TRBJ2-2, with D possibly matching TRBD1 (5 bases). Germline values: CDR1 MDHEN, CDR2 SYDVKM. Trimming stripped 3 bases from V and 1 base from J, with 12 bases between. The CDR3 loop spans 16 amino acids. The CDR3 sequence is CASSFAQGLNTGELFF. CDR3 DNA: TGTGCCAGCAGTTTTGCCCAGGGTCTGAACACCGGGGAGCTGTTTTTT.

V gene TRBV7-9 combines with J gene TRBJ2-3; possibly TRBD1 for D (6 bases). V lost 1 base to trimming and J lost 1 base, with 9 bases between them. The germline gives CDR1 SEHNR, CDR2 FQNEAQ (reference sequence). The CDR3 extends over 15 amino acids. The CDR3 loop reads CASSLGQVGTDTQYF. The DNA for the CDR3 is TGTGCCAGCAGCTTAGGACAGGTGGGCACAGATACGCAGTATTTT.

This chain uses TRBV4-1 with TRBJ2-4; D uncertain. This CDR3 contains 14 residues. Trimming cost V 1 base and J 3 bases, with 7 bases left between them. Germline lookup yields CDR1 MGHRA and CDR2 YSYEKL. The CDR3 protein is CASSQALLKNIQYF. The CDR3 DNA reads as TGCGCCAGCAGCCAAGCCCTCCTCAAAAACATTCAGTACTTC.

The V call is TRBV6-2 or TRBV6-3, the J call TRBJ2-2, with 12 nucleotides matching TRBD1. The V segment lost 5 bases and the J segment 5 bases; nucleotides outside the gene matches: 12. Looked up from germline, CDR1 is MNHEY and CDR2 is SVGEGT. This CDR3 has 18 residues. The CDR3 loop reads CASSPGTGGALRTGELFF. The CDR3 DNA follows: TGTGCCAGCAGTCCCGGGACAGGGGGCGCTTTAAGGACCGGGGAGCTGTTTTTT.

The V call is TRBV7-2, the J call TRBJ1-2; no clear D gene. Trimming removed 5 bases at V and 2 bases at J, with 12 bases between. The V gene's germline CDR1 is SGHTA and CDR2 FQGNSA. The CDR3 is made up of 14 amino acids. CDR3 protein: CASSPERGNYGYTF. CDR3 coding DNA: TGTGCCAGCAGCCCAGAGAGAGGGAACTATGGCTACACCTTC.

The chain links TRBV19 to TRBJ2-6, with D tentatively TRBD2 (5 bases). This CDR3 region has 18 residues. The germline CDR1 and CDR2 sequences are LNHDA and SQIVND (reference sequence). Between the trimmed V and J ends, which lost 0 bases and 2 bases, there was a span of 14 bases. CDR3 region: CASSIDLGDGAGANVLTF. CDR3 sequence (DNA): TGTGCCAGTAGTATAGATCTCGGGGATGGGGCTGGGGCCAACGTCCTGACTTTC. Combining the CDR3 with reference TRBV19 and TRBJ2-6 gives the whole variable domain DGGITQSPKYLFRKEGQNVTLSCEQNLNHDAMYWYRQDPGQGLRLIYYSQIVNDFQKGDIAEGYSVSREKKESFPLTVTSAQKNPTAFYLCASSIDLGDGAGANVLTFGAGSRLTVL.

This chain links TRBV28 with TRBJ2-3, with TRBD2 as a possible D gene (5 bases). V was trimmed by 2 bases and J by 2 bases, leaving 8 bases between them. The length of the CDR3 is 14 residues. Looked up from germline, CDR1 is MDHEN and CDR2 is SYDVKM. The CDR3 nucleotides are TGTGCCAGCAGTTTACCGGGATTCACAGATACGCAGTATTTT. This gives the protein CASSLPGFTDTQYF. Looking up the rest from reference TRBV28 and TRBJ2-3 gives the full variable domain: DVKVTQSSRYLVKRTGEKVFLECVQDMDHENMFWYRQDPGLGLRLIYFSYDVKMKEKGDIPEGYSVSREKKERFSLILESASTNQTSMYLCASSLPGFTDTQYFGPGTRLTVL.

CDR3 sequence reads: CASSQGLAQLNEQFF. The CDR3 nucleotides read TGTGCCAGCAGCCAAGGGTTGGCACAGCTAAACGAGCAGTTCTTC. The rearrangement links TRBV3-1 (or the pseudogene TRBV3-2) to TRBJ2-1; no firm D call. There are 15 residues in the CDR3. Per germline, CDR1 LGHDT and CDR2 YNNKEL (reference sequence). Between the trimmed V and J ends, which lost 1 base and 10 bases, there was a span of 17 bases.

The chain links TRBV7-2 to TRBJ1-5, with TRBD1 identical over 11 bases. Germline V lookup: CDR1 SGHTA, CDR2 FQGNSA. V trimming: 5 bases; J trimming: 6 bases; junction bases outside the gene matches: 6. This CDR3 has 15 amino acids. CDR3 in amino acids: CASSPWTGGSQPQHF. In nucleotides, the CDR3 is TGTGCCAGCAGCCCGTGGACAGGGGGCAGTCAGCCCCAGCATTTT. The full variable domain, its missing parts supplied by reference TRBV7-2 and TRBJ1-5, is GAGVSQSPSNKVTEKGKDVELRCDPISGHTALYWYRQSLGQGLEFLIYFQGNSAPDKSGLPSDRFSAERTGGSVSTLTIQRTQQEDSAVYLCASSPWTGGSQPQHFGDGTRLSIL.

The chain employs TRBV6-5 and TRBJ2-1; no definite D call. The CDR3 length is 15 residues. V lost 5 bases to trimming and J lost 8 bases, with 19 bases between them. Germline CDR1 MNHEY, CDR2 SVGAGI. CDR3 sequence reads: CASSPASNPFDEQFF. The CDR3 bases are TGTGCCAGCAGTCCGGCTAGTAACCCCTTCGATGAGCAGTTCTTC.

J is TRBJ2-1 and V is TRBV2; TRBD2 matches 11 bases. Losses at the gene ends were 4 bases for V and 8 bases for J; bases not matched to a gene: 7. Germline assignment: CDR1 SNHLY and CDR2 FYNNEI. CDR3 size: 15 residues. The CDR3: CASSATSGGHDEQFF. The CDR3 region has the DNA TGTGCCAGCAGTGCCACTAGCGGGGGACACGATGAGCAGTTCTTC.

J is TRBJ2-7 and V is TRBV20-1; 7 bases agree with TRBD2. Germline CDR1 DFQATT, CDR2 SNEGSKA (reference sequence). J was trimmed by 3 bases and V by 3 bases; bases with no gene match: 11. CDR3 length: 15 amino acids. The CDR3 DNA follows: TGCAGTGCTAGTGGGTCTAGCGGAACCCTCTACGAGCAGTACTTC. This codes for CSASGSSGTLYEQYF.

The rearrangement links TRBV19 to TRBJ2-1; tentatively, D is TRBD2 (6 bases). The V end was cut by 6 bases, the J end by 3 bases, with 24 bases between. This CDR3 has 18 residues. Germline-derived CDR1 and CDR2 are LNHDA and SQIVND (reference sequence). The CDR3 protein is CASSPRSPGSLGYNEQFF. DNA of the CDR3: TGTGCCAGTAGCCCTAGATCCCCCGGGAGTCTCGGCTACAATGAGCAGTTCTTC.

The chain couples TRBV27 to TRBJ2-3; weak D call: TRBD2 (6 bases). The CDR3 has 14 residues. The germline V gene encodes CDR1 MNHEY and CDR2 SMNVEV (reference sequence). V was cut by 3 bases and J by 1 base, with 8 bases left in between. The CDR3 reads CASSFKRGTDTQYF. The CDR3 nucleotides are TGTGCCAGCAGTTTCAAGCGGGGCACAGATACGCAGTATTTT.

The chain combines TRBV28 with TRBJ2-7, with a tentative D call TRBD1 (5 bases). CDR1 MDHEN and CDR2 SYDVKM come from the germline V gene. The germline V and J ends were trimmed by 2 bases and 2 bases, with 13 bases remaining between them. The CDR3 is 15 residues long. CDR3 sequence: CASSLRSRATYEQYF. The CDR3, as DNA: TGTGCCAGCAGTTTAAGGTCCAGGGCGACCTACGAGCAGTACTTC.